These 27 T cell receptor beta chains were all obtained from the same sample, sequenced in a study of Ad26.COV2.S vaccination and SARS-CoV-2 variants. The data were produced by immunoSEQ multiplex PCR, yet TCRdb's version contains in-frame clones alone and is incomplete. The repertoire holds about 350,000 clones, with 80% to 90% as singletons. Treatment of the sample: roughly 19 received Ad26.COV2.S at low or high dose, single or two shots; roughly five received placebo; per-sample allocation not given. At day 63 after the first vaccine or placebo injection, samples were drawn. Material: peripheral blood, obtained in a trial of Ad26.COV2.S vaccine versus placebo. These receptor sequences come from a person aged 18-60 years who received the Ad26.COV2.S COVID-19 vaccine or a placebo.

This clone occurred once. V is TRBV7-8 and J is TRBJ1-1; D remains unclear. Germline V gives CDR1 SGHVS, CDR2 FQNEAQ. Trimming cost V 4 bases and J 5 bases, with 11 bases left between them. The CDR3 consists of 13 residues. As DNA, the CDR3 is TGTGCCAGCAGCTCACGGCGGTGGACTGAAGCTTTCTTT. Protein product: CASSSRRWTEAFF.

The chain employs TRBV7-8 and TRBJ1-6; D ambiguous. The CDR3 has 14 residues. Trimming left V 1 base short and J 6 bases short, with 7 bases between. Germline CDR1 SGHVS, CDR2 FQNEAQ. CDR3 nucleotide sequence: TGTGCCAGCAGCTTAGTGGCACCTAATTCACCCCTCCACTTT. The encoded protein is CASSLVAPNSPLHF.

This clone was found a few times. The sample has other DNA sequences that encode this CDR3 too. The chain carries TRBV18 and TRBJ2-5, with 7 bases that match TRBD1. The length of the CDR3 is 13 residues. CDR1 and CDR2 from the germline V gene are KGHSH and LQKENI. J lost 4 bases, V lost 6 bases, and 5 bases had no gene match. The CDR3 nucleotides read TGTGCCAGCTCCCCAAGACAGGGAGAGACCCAGTACTTC. This codes for CASSPRQGETQYF.

The rearrangement joins TRBV7-8 to TRBJ1-5; unclear D gene. V was clipped by 4 bases and J by 3 bases, with 10 bases between them. The CDR3 has 14 amino acids. Germline lookup yields CDR1 SGHVS and CDR2 FQNEAQ. This CDR3 reads CASSSRDDNQPQHF. The CDR3 bases are TGTGCCAGCAGCTCCAGAGACGACAATCAGCCCCAGCATTTT.

A few counts support this clone. This rearrangement joins TRBV3-1 (or the pseudogene TRBV3-2) to TRBJ2-3, with unresolved D. Per germline, CDR1 LGHDT and CDR2 YNNKEL (reference sequence). The ends were cut back, 1 base at V and 4 bases at J, with 3 bases in the middle. The CDR3 length is 12 residues. The DNA of the CDR3 is TGTGCCAGCAGCCAAGGACCAGATACGCAGTATTTT. Protein: CASSQGPDTQYF.

The rearrangement joins TRBV5-4 to TRBJ2-3, with 7 bases matching TRBD2. Trimming at V came to 2 bases and at J to 6 bases, leaving 9 bases not matched to a gene. The CDR3 has 15 residues. Germline assignment: CDR1 SGHNT and CDR2 YYREEE (reference sequence). In DNA form, the CDR3 reads TGTGCCAGCAGCTTCGGGGGAGGGAGCGCGGATACGCAGTATTTT. This sequence encodes CASSFGGGSADTQYF.

The chain recombines TRBV7-9 with TRBJ2-7, with a possible D match to TRBD1 (5 bases). Trimming pared 4 bases from V and 2 bases from J, leaving 15 bases between. From germline, CDR1 is SEHNR and CDR2 FQNEAQ (reference sequence). The CDR3 runs 15 residues. The CDR3 sequence is CASSSDSTVTYEQYF. The CDR3, as DNA: TGTGCCAGCAGCTCGGATTCGACAGTAACCTACGAGCAGTACTTC.

The chain links TRBV20-1 to TRBJ1-2; D is unclear. The CDR3 has 11 amino acids. Trimming removed 6 bases at V and 2 bases at J, with 7 bases between. Germline loops: CDR1 DFQATT, CDR2 SNEGSKA (reference sequence). CDR3 sequence reads: CSAGPNYGYTF. In DNA form, the CDR3 reads TGCAGTGCCGGGCCGAACTATGGCTACACCTTC.

J is TRBJ2-7 and V is TRBV7-2; 8 nucleotides agree with TRBD1. Trimming cost V 5 bases and J 0 bases; bases outside gene matches: 9. The length of the CDR3 is 16 residues. The germline V gene has CDR1 SGHTA and CDR2 FQGNSA. Here the CDR3 reads CASSANADRASYEQYF. In nucleotides, the CDR3 is TGTGCCAGCAGCGCCAACGCGGACAGGGCCTCCTACGAGCAGTACTTC. The full variable domain, with the rest looked up from reference TRBV7-2 and TRBJ2-7, is GAGVSQSPSNKVTEKGKDVELRCDPISGHTALYWYRQSLGQGLEFLIYFQGNSAPDKSGLPSDRFSAERTGGSVSTLTIQRTQQEDSAVYLCASSANADRASYEQYFGPGTRLTVT.

V is TRBV10-3 and J is TRBJ1-2; 9 nucleotides agree with TRBD1. The CDR3 has 13 amino acids. The ends lost 6 bases at V and 8 bases at J; junction bases unmatched: 7. From germline, CDR1 is ENHRY and CDR2 SYGVKD. CDR3 residues: CAISTGTGTGYTF. CDR3 bases: TGTGCCATCAGCACCGGGACAGGGACCGGCTACACCTTC.

This clone was found once. CDR3 loop: CASSPNHRQGAGETQYF. The DNA for the CDR3 is TGTGCCAGCTCGCCAAACCATCGACAGGGGGCAGGGGAGACCCAGTACTTC. V and J are TRBV18 and TRBJ2-5; 10 bases are shared with TRBD1. With V trimmed by 6 bases and J by 5 bases, 15 bases remained unmatched. The CDR3 length is 17 residues. CDR1 KGHSH and CDR2 LQKENI come from the germline V gene.

The table lists this clone with a count of one. This chain links TRBV12-3 or TRBV12-4 with TRBJ2-2; D remains ambiguous. The CDR3 is 13 amino acids. Between the trimmed V and J ends, which lost 3 bases and 7 bases, there was a span of 9 bases. The CDR3 loop is CASSFSRGGELFF. The CDR3 nucleotides are TGTGCCAGCAGTTTTTCTCGCGGCGGGGAGCTGTTTTTT.

This chain uses TRBV2 with TRBJ1-6; 7 nucleotides align to TRBD1. With 4 bases clipped from V and 5 bases from J, the junction kept 8 bases outside the gene matches. CDR1 SNHLY and CDR2 FYNNEI come from the germline V gene. The CDR3 contains 16 residues. Here the CDR3 DNA reads TGTGCCAGCAGTGGACAGGGAGGGGGCCATAATTCACCCCTCCACTTT. Encoded protein: CASSGQGGGHNSPLHF.

J is TRBJ1-1 and V is TRBV9; D gene unclear. V was trimmed by 0 bases and J by 0 bases, leaving 9 bases between them. The CDR3 runs to 15 residues. Germline V lookup: CDR1 SGDLS, CDR2 YYNGEE. The CDR3 loop is CASSVEGGLNTEAFF. The CDR3 DNA is TGTGCCAGCAGCGTAGAGGGCGGCCTGAACACTGAAGCTTTCTTT.

The rearrangement joins TRBV6-5 to TRBJ2-7; D is unclear. The ends were cut back, 5 bases at V and 2 bases at J, with 16 bases in the middle. The CDR3 is made up of 15 amino acids. CDR1 is MNHEY and CDR2 is SVGAGI in the germline V gene. The CDR3 reads CASSPYSSGTYEQYF. The CDR3 coding sequence is TGTGCCAGCAGTCCCTACAGTTCGGGTACCTACGAGCAGTACTTC.

The CDR3, as DNA: TGTGCCAGCTCACCATCAGGGCGCACTGAAGCTTTCTTT. It yields the protein CASSPSGRTEAFF. The chain carries TRBV18 and TRBJ1-1, with D maybe TRBD1 (5 bases). CDR1 and CDR2 from the germline V gene are KGHSH and LQKENI. There are 13 residues in the CDR3. Trimming took off 2 bases at V and 4 bases at J, with 8 bases between the two ends.

V gene TRBV5-4 combines with J gene TRBJ2-3, with 13 bases aligning to TRBD2. CDR3 size: 17 residues. Germline V gene sequence: CDR1 SGHNT, CDR2 YYREEE (reference sequence). V shed 2 bases, J shed 6 bases, and the junction held 9 bases outside the gene matches. The CDR3 nucleotides read TGTGCCAGCAGCTTAAAACTAGCGGGAGGGAATCGGGATACGCAGTATTTT. Its protein is CASSLKLAGGNRDTQYF.

This chain joins TRBV5-6 and TRBJ2-7; the D is unclear. The length of the CDR3 is 12 residues. Trimming shortened V by 4 bases and J by 3 bases, and 8 bases separated the two germline ends. Germline V gives CDR1 SGHDT, CDR2 YYEEEE. The CDR3 DNA reads TGTGCCAGCAGCCGCGGATTCTACGAGCAGTACTTC. The encoded protein is CASSRGFYEQYF.

This chain uses TRBV3-1 (or the pseudogene TRBV3-2) with TRBJ1-1, with D possibly TRBD1 on 5 matching bases. Germline CDR1 and CDR2: LGHDT and YNNKEL (reference sequence). V was trimmed by 0 bases and J by 1 base, leaving 6 bases between them. This CDR3 has 14 amino acids. The DNA of the CDR3 is TGTGCCAGCAGCCAAGAGGGGGAGAACACTGAAGCTTTCTTT. The encoded protein is CASSQEGENTEAFF.

CDR3: CASSRDRGINEQFF. The CDR3 coding sequence is TGCGCCAGCAGCCGGGACAGAGGTATCAATGAGCAGTTCTTC. This rearrangement joins TRBV5-1 to TRBJ2-1, with TRBD1 matching over 7 bases. In germline, CDR1 is SGHRS, CDR2 YFSETQ. This CDR3 contains 14 residues. With V trimmed by 4 bases and J by 6 bases, 7 bases remained unmatched.

The chain has TRBV28 and TRBJ1-2; 7 bases agree with TRBD1. CDR3 length: 15 residues. Per the germline V gene, CDR1 is MDHEN and CDR2 is SYDVKM. With V trimmed by 6 bases and J by 6 bases, 13 bases remained unmatched. CDR3 nucleotide sequence: TGTGCCAGCAGCCTCTACGCTAAGGGGGCCGATGGCTACACCTTC. It codes for CASSLYAKGADGYTF.

The chain has TRBV5-5 and TRBJ2-2; D might be TRBD1 or TRBD2, each matching 5 bases. V was shortened by 4 bases and J by 4 bases, with 14 bases between the two germline ends. The CDR3 contains 15 residues. CDR1 and CDR2 from the germline V gene are SGHKS and YYEKEE (reference sequence). DNA of the CDR3: TGTGCCAGCAGCACTGGGGACGGGTCCACCGGGGAGCTGTTTTTT. Its protein product is CASSTGDGSTGELFF.

The V gene is TRBV11-2, the J gene TRBJ2-7; possibly TRBD1 for D (6 bases). This CDR3 spans 15 amino acids. Trimming took off 1 base at V and 3 bases at J, with 13 bases between the two ends. CDR1 SGHAT and CDR2 FQNNGV come from the germline V gene. This chain's CDR3 is CASSLVLGQFYEQYF. In DNA, the CDR3 is TGTGCCAGCAGCTTAGTTCTCGGACAGTTCTACGAGCAGTACTTC.

V is TRBV12-3 or TRBV12-4 and J is TRBJ1-1; the D is unclear. Between the trimmed V and J ends, which lost 3 bases and 1 base, there was a span of 6 bases. This CDR3 is built from 13 residues. The CDR3 DNA reads as TGTGCCAGCAGTTTCGAGGGGAACACTGAAGCTTTCTTT. This translates into CASSFEGNTEAFF.

This clone was seen a single time. This chain joins TRBV6-4 and TRBJ2-7; 7 positions match TRBD2. Germline V gene data show CDR1 as MRHNA and CDR2 as SNTAGT. This CDR3 spans 13 amino acids. Unmatched junction bases numbered 8, after V lost 2 bases and J lost 10 bases. CDR3 DNA: TGTGCCAGCAGTGACAGGCCCGGGGGGAATCAGTACTTC. Translated, it gives CASSDRPGGNQYF.

V and J are TRBV7-2 and TRBJ2-5, with 11 nucleotides matching TRBD2. The CDR3 loop spans 20 amino acids. Germline V lookup: CDR1 SGHTA, CDR2 FQGNSA. With V trimmed by 0 bases and J by 5 bases, 17 bases remained unmatched. The CDR3 DNA is TGTGCCAGCAGCTTAGCGCTGGCGTCTAGCGGGGGGCAGAGTAAGGAGACCCAGTACTTC. Translated: CASSLALASSGGQSKETQYF.

This sequence joins TRBV9 and TRBJ2-1, with D maybe TRBD1 (6 bases). The germline V gene encodes CDR1 SGDLS and CDR2 YYNGEE. Deletions cut 0 bases from V and 5 bases from J, with 15 bases between. This CDR3 comprises 16 residues. CDR3 nucleotide sequence: TGTGCCAGCAGCGTAGGCCTTAGACAGGCCGACAATGAGCAGTTCTTC. Translated, it gives CASSVGLRQADNEQFF.